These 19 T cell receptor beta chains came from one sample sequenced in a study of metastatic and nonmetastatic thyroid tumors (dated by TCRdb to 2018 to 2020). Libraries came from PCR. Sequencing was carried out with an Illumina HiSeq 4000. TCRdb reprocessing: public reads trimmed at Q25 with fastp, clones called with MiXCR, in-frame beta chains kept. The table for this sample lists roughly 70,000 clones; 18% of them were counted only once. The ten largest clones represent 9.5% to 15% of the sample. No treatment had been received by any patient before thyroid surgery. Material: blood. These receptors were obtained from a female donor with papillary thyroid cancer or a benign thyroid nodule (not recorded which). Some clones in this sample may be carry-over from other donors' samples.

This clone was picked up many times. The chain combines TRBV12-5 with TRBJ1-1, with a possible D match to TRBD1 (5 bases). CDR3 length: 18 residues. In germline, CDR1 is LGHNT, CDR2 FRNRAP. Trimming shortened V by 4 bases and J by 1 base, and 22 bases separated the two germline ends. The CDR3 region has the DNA TGTGCTAGTGGTTACCTTTCCGGGACCGAGGATAAGAACACTGAAGCTTTCTTT. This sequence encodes CASGYLSGTEDKNTEAFF.

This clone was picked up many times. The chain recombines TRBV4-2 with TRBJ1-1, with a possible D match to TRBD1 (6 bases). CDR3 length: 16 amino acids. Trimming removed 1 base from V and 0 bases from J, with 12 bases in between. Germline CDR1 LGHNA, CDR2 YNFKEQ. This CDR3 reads CASSQAGGALNTEAFF. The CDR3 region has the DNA TGTGCCAGCAGCCAAGCCGGGGGGGCGCTGAACACTGAAGCTTTCTTT.

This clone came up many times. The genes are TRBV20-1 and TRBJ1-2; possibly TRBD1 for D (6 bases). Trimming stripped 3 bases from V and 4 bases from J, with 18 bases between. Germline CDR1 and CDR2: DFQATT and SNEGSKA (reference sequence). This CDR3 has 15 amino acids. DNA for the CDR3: TGCAGTGCTAGGGGTTTGCAGGGGATTACCTATGGCTACACCTTC. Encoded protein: CSARGLQGITYGYTF.

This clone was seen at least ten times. The CDR3 DNA sequence: TGTGCCAGCAGCTTCGACGGGAACTACGAGCAGTACTTC. This translates into CASSFDGNYEQYF. This chain connects TRBV5-6 to TRBJ2-7; a possible D gene is TRBD2 (5 bases). Between the trimmed V and J ends, which lost 2 bases and 3 bases, there was a span of 9 bases. Germline V gene data show CDR1 as SGHDT and CDR2 as YYEEEE. This CDR3 has 13 amino acids. Together with reference TRBV5-6 and TRBJ2-7, the CDR3 gives the full variable domain: DAGVTQSPTHLIKTRGQQVTLRCSPKSGHDTVSWYQQALGQGPQFIFQYYEEEERQRGNFPDRFSGHQFPNYSSELNVNALLLGDSALYLCASSFDGNYEQYFGPGTRLTVT.

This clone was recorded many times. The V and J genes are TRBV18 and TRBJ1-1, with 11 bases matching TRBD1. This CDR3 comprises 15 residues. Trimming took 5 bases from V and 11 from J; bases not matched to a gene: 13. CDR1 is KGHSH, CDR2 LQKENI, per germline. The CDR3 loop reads CASSTDRGRQGRAFF. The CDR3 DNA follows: TGTGCCAGCTCAACGGACAGGGGGCGTCAGGGTAGGGCTTTCTTT.

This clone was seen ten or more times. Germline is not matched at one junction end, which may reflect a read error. DNA for the CDR3: TGTGCCAGCAGTTTATCACAGAACTATGGCTACGCCTTC. Its translation is CASSLSQNYGYAF. The V call is TRBV28, the J call TRBJ1-2; no clear D. The CDR3 is made up of 13 amino acids. Germline lookup yields CDR1 MDHEN and CDR2 SYDVKM.

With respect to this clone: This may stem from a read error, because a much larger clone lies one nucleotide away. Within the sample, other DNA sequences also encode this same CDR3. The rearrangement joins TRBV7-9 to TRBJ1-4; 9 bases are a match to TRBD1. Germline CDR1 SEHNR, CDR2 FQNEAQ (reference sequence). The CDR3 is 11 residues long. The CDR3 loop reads CASSLGGTGLF. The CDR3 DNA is TGTGCCAGCAGCTTGGGTGGGACAGGGCTTTTT.

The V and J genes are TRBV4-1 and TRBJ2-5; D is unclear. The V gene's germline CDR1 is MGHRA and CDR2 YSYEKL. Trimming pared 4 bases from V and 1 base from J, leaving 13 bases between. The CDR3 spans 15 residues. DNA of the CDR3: TGCGCCAGCAGCCCCGCCACAGTTGCCCAAGAGACCCAGTACTTC. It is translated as CASSPATVAQETQYF.

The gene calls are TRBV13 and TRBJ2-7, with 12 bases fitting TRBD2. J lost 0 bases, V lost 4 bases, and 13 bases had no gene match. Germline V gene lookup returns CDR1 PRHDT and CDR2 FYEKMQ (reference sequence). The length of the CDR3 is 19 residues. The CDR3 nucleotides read TGTGCCAGCAGCTCCTATGGACTAGCGGGACCTAGGAGCTCCTACGAGCAGTACTTC. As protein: CASSSYGLAGPRSSYEQYF.

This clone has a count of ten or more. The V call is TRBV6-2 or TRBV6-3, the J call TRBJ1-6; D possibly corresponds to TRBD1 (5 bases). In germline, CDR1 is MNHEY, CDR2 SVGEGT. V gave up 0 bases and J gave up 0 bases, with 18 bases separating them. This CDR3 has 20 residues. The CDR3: CASSYSMGTSYSSYNSPLHF. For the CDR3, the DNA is TGTGCCAGCAGTTACTCGATGGGGACGTCCTATAGCTCCTATAATTCACCCCTCCACTTT.

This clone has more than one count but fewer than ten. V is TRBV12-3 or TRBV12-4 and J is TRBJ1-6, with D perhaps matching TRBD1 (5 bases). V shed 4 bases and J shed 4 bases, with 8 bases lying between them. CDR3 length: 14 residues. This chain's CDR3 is CASSWGGYNSPLHF. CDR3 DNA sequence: TGTGCCAGCAGTTGGGGGGGATATAATTCACCCCTCCACTTT.

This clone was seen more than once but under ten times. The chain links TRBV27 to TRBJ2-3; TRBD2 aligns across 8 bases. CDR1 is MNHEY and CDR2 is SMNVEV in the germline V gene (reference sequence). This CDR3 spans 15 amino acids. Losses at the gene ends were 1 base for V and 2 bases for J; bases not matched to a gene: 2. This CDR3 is CASSLYGRDTDTQYF. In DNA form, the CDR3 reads TGTGCCAGCAGTTTATACGGGAGGGACACAGATACGCAGTATTTT.

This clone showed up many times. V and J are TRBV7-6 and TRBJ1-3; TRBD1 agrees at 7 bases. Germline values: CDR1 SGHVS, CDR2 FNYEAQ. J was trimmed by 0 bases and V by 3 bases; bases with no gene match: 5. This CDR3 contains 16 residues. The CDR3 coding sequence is TGTGCCAGCAGCTTGGGACAGAGTAACTCTGGAAACACCATATATTTT. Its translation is CASSLGQSNSGNTIYF.

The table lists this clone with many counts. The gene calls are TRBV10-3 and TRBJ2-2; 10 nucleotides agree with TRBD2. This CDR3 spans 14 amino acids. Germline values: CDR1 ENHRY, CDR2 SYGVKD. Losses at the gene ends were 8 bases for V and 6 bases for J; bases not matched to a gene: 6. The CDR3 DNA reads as TGTGCCATCGGATCTAGCGGGAGTCCCGGGGAGCTGTTTTTT. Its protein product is CAIGSSGSPGELFF.

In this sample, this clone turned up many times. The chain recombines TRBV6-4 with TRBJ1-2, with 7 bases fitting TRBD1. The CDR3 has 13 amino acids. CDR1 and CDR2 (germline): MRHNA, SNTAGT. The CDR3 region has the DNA TGTACTGACAGGGCCCGGACTAACTATGGCTACACCTTC. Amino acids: CTDRARTNYGYTF.

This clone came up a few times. In DNA, the CDR3 is TGTGCCAGCAGAGGGACAGGGGGGTCCTACGAGCAGTACTTC. Translated, it gives CASRGTGGSYEQYF. This chain links TRBV12-3 or TRBV12-4 with TRBJ2-7, with TRBD1 matching 11 bases. The V and J ends lost 6 bases and 1 base, in that order; junction bases with no gene match: 2. The CDR3 extends over 14 amino acids.

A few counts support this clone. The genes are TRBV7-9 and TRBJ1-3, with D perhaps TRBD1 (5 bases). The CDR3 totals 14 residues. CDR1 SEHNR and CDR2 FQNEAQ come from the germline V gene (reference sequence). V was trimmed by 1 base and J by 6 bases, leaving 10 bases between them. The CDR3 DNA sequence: TGTGCCAGCAGCTTAGACGGACACTTAAACACCATATATTTT. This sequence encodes CASSLDGHLNTIYF.

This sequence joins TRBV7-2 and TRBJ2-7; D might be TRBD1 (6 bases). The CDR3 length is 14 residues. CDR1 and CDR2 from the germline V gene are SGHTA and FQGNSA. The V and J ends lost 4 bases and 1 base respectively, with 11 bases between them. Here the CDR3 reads CASSSQGFSYEQYF. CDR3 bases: TGTGCCAGCAGCTCTCAGGGGTTTTCCTACGAGCAGTACTTC.

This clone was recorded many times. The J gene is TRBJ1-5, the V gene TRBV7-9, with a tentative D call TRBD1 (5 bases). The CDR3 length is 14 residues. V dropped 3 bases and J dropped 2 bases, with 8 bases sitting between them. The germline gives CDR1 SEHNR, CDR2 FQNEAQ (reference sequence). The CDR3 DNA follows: TGTGCCAGCAGCTTGGGGGGTGGCAATCAGCCCCAGCATTTT. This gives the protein CASSLGGGNQPQHF.